This is a list of T cell receptor beta chains from one sample in a study of blood T cell repertoires in COVID-19. This table comes from immunoSEQ multiplex PCR, and its TCRdb copy is limited to in-frame clones, with some not included. The table records under 55,000 clones, 86% of them present only once. The sample was peripheral blood. These receptors were collected from a human donor in a cohort sampled during active COVID-19. The CDR3 runs from the conserved cysteine through the conserved F or W. Each record gives: CDR3 DNA, CDR3 protein, J gene, D gene, V gene, clone size. A D gene is named only where the DNA matches it firmly. A clone size is listed for some rows: how often the clone was seen (once, few, many), or a class if it is expanded.

TGTGCCAGCAGCCCGCGGACCGGACAGGGGGATTACTCTGGGGCCAACGTCCTGACTTTC CASSPRTGQGDYSGANVLTF TRBJ2-6 TRBD1 TRBV13 NA
TGTGCCAGTAGTATCGTCCGGGACTCTGGAAACACCATATATTTT CASSIVRDSGNTIYF TRBJ1-3 NA TRBV19 NA
TGTGCCAGCAGTTTTCAAACAGGGGGTCTCAACAATGAGCAGTTCTTC CASSFQTGGLNNEQFF TRBJ2-1 TRBD1 TRBV28 NA
TGCGCCAGCAGCTTACCCGGGATGGGCGAGCAGTACTTC CASSLPGMGEQYF TRBJ2-7 NA TRBV5-1 once
TGTGCCAGCACACCACGACAGGGGATCTCCTACGAGCAGTACTTC CASTPRQGISYEQYF TRBJ2-7 TRBD1 TRBV27 NA
TGTGCCAGTACCCAGACCGGGACAGCGCAAGAGACCCAGTACTTC CASTQTGTAQETQYF TRBJ2-5 TRBD1 TRBV19 NA
TGCGCCAGCAGACCCGGGACAGGGGGCTCCGAGCAGTACTTC CASRPGTGGSEQYF TRBJ2-7 TRBD1 TRBV5-1 NA
TGTGCCAGCAGCCAAGAGATCGGTAACCACCAGCCCCAGCATTTT CASSQEIGNHQPQHF TRBJ1-5 NA TRBV3-1/TRBV3-2 once
TGCGCCAGCAGCCAAGTCGTACAGCTGAACACTGAAGCTTTCTTT CASSQVVQLNTEAFF TRBJ1-1 NA TRBV4-1 NA
TGTGCCAGCAGTGAATCCTGGGGGACACTTTCTAAGGAGACCCAGTACTTC CASSESWGTLSKETQYF TRBJ2-5 NA TRBV25-1 NA
TGCGCCAGCAGCTTGGCCACTGACAGTCACTATGGCTACACCTTC CASSLATDSHYGYTF TRBJ1-2 NA TRBV5-1 NA
TGTGCCAGTAGTATGGCCAGACAGGGCCCGAGCACAGATACGCAGTATTTT CASSMARQGPSTDTQYF TRBJ2-3 TRBD1 TRBV19 NA
TGCGCCAGCAGTTACGGGAAGAACTACGAGCAGTACTTC CASSYGKNYEQYF TRBJ2-7 NA TRBV5-1 NA
TGTGCCAGTCGAAAGGGGGCTGGTTACGAGCAGTACTTC CASRKGAGYEQYF TRBJ2-7 TRBD1 TRBV6-5 once
TGTGCCAGCAGGCGAAGGGGTGACGGCACTGAAGCTTTCTTT CASRRRGDGTEAFF TRBJ1-1 NA TRBV3-1/TRBV3-2 NA
TGTGCCAGCAGTCTCGGGTCCTCCGGGCCCCAGCATTTT CASSLGSSGPQHF TRBJ1-5 NA TRBV12-3/TRBV12-4 NA
TGCGCCAGCAGGGGGACAGCTACTGAGCAGTTCTTC CASRGTATEQFF TRBJ2-1 TRBD1 TRBV5-1 NA
TGTGCCAGCAGCTTACGACAGGGATCCTACGAGCAGTACTTC CASSLRQGSYEQYF TRBJ2-7 TRBD1 TRBV7-9 NA
TGTGCCGGGAACCGGGACAGGGGAAATTCACCCCTCCACTTT CAGNRDRGNSPLHF TRBJ1-6 TRBD1 TRBV2 NA
TGCGCCAGCAGCTTCGGGACTAGCGGGGGCCAAGAGACCCAGTACTTC CASSFGTSGGQETQYF TRBJ2-5 TRBD2 TRBV5-1 NA
TGTGCCAGCAGCTCGGTCGGACAGGGTTCCGGGGCCAACGTCCTGACTTTC CASSSVGQGSGANVLTF TRBJ2-6 TRBD1 TRBV5-5 NA
TGCGCCAGCAGAAGGACTAGCGGGGGGCCGGGCTACAATGAGCAGTTCTTC CASRRTSGGPGYNEQFF TRBJ2-1 TRBD2 TRBV5-1 NA
TGCGCCAGCAGCTTGGCTCCCGACGGGAGGGACGAGCAGTACTTC CASSLAPDGRDEQYF TRBJ2-7 TRBD2 TRBV5-1 NA
TGCGCCAGCAGCCCTAGCCCGGGCTCCTCAAATGAGCAGTTCTTC CASSPSPGSSNEQFF TRBJ2-1 NA TRBV4-1 NA
TGTGCCAGCAGCACGAGGAACGTCGGGGGGAACACCGGGGAGCTGTTTTTT CASSTRNVGGNTGELFF TRBJ2-2 NA TRBV9 NA
TGCGCCAGCAGCTCGCATGGGACTGGAACCTACGAGCAGTACTTC CASSSHGTGTYEQYF TRBJ2-7 NA TRBV5-1 NA
TGCGCCAGCAGCTTGGTTCGGGGAAACTATGGCTACACCTTC CASSLVRGNYGYTF TRBJ1-2 NA TRBV5-1 NA
TGTGCCAGCACCGGACAGGGATACAAAGAGACCCAGTACTTC CASTGQGYKETQYF TRBJ2-5 TRBD1 TRBV2 few
TGTGCCAGCAGCTTAGGAGTGGTCTACAATGAGCAGTTCTTC CASSLGVVYNEQFF TRBJ2-1 NA TRBV7-3 NA
TGCAGTGCTAGTTCGACTAGCGGGGGCTACAATGAGCAGTTCTTC CSASSTSGGYNEQFF TRBJ2-1 TRBD2 TRBV20-1 once
TGTGCCAGCAGGGGACAGGGGTTGGCCGAGCAGTACTTC CASRGQGLAEQYF TRBJ2-7 TRBD1 TRBV11-2 NA
TGCGCCAGCAGTGAGTCAGGACGGGGGGAGCAGTACTTC CASSESGRGEQYF TRBJ2-7 NA TRBV10-1 few